This is a list of T cell receptor beta chains from one sample in a study of blood T cell repertoires in COVID-19. Data came from immunoSEQ multiplex PCR; TCRdb stores just in-frame clones and leaves some out. Here the sample spans roughly 500,000 clones, approximately 89% being singletons. Sequenced: peripheral blood. The receptors here all came from a man younger than 30 with COVID-19, enrolled during active disease. Both conserved end residues are part of each CDR3. The D gene is left open where the match is weak. Where a row states a size, it is once, few, many or the class of an expanded clone; other rows omit it.

v_gene: TRBV6-4; abundance: NA; d_gene: TRBD2; j_gene: TRBJ2-2; CDR3aa: CASKGLAGAGELFF; CDR3nt: TGTGCCAGCAAGGGGCTAGCGGGAGCCGGGGAGCTGTTTTTT
v_gene: TRBV24-1; abundance: NA; d_gene: TRBD1; j_gene: TRBJ2-5; CDR3aa: CATSLAGAGGRGETQYF; CDR3nt: TGTGCCACCAGCCTCGCCGGCGCAGGGGGCAGGGGGGAGACCCAGTACTTC
v_gene: TRBV2; abundance: NA; d_gene: TRBD1; j_gene: TRBJ1-5; CDR3aa: CASSERGTENNQPQHF; CDR3nt: TGTGCCAGCAGTGAAAGAGGGACAGAGAACAACCAGCCCCAGCATTTT
v_gene: TRBV7-9; abundance: NA; d_gene: NA; j_gene: TRBJ2-1; CDR3aa: CASSLGFTYNEQFF; CDR3nt: TGTGCCAGCAGCTTAGGATTTACTTACAATGAGCAGTTCTTC
v_gene: TRBV4-1; abundance: NA; d_gene: NA; j_gene: TRBJ2-7; CDR3aa: CASSQDGGGYEQYF; CDR3nt: TGCGCCAGCAGCCAAGATGGCGGCGGCTACGAGCAGTACTTC
v_gene: TRBV5-5; abundance: NA; d_gene: NA; j_gene: TRBJ1-5; CDR3aa: CASSLLAGANQPQHF; CDR3nt: TGTGCCAGCAGCTTGTTGGCGGGCGCCAATCAGCCCCAGCATTTT
v_gene: TRBV9; abundance: NA; d_gene: NA; j_gene: TRBJ2-7; CDR3aa: CASSVMPGEYEQYF; CDR3nt: TGTGCCAGCAGCGTAATGCCGGGGGAATACGAGCAGTACTTC
v_gene: TRBV7-9; abundance: NA; d_gene: NA; j_gene: TRBJ2-7; CDR3aa: CASSLVQGGRYEQYF; CDR3nt: TGTGCCAGCAGCTTAGTCCAGGGGGGTAGATACGAGCAGTACTTC
v_gene: TRBV7-9; abundance: once; d_gene: NA; j_gene: TRBJ2-2; CDR3aa: CASSPGFGRGTGELFF; CDR3nt: TGTGCCAGCAGCCCGGGTTTTGGGAGAGGCACCGGGGAGCTGTTTTTT
v_gene: TRBV28; abundance: NA; d_gene: TRBD2; j_gene: TRBJ2-4; CDR3aa: CASSFRPGEGGKNIQYF; CDR3nt: TGTGCCAGCAGTTTTCGTCCGGGGGAGGGCGGCAAAAACATTCAGTACTTC
v_gene: TRBV11-2; abundance: NA; d_gene: NA; j_gene: TRBJ1-3; CDR3aa: CASTQTDSGNTIYF; CDR3nt: TGTGCCAGCACCCAGACTGATTCTGGAAACACCATATATTTT
v_gene: TRBV5-1; abundance: NA; d_gene: TRBD1; j_gene: TRBJ2-6; CDR3aa: CASSAGQGPGANVLTF; CDR3nt: TGCGCCAGCAGCGCCGGACAGGGACCCGGGGCCAACGTCCTGACTTTC
v_gene: TRBV14; abundance: NA; d_gene: NA; j_gene: TRBJ1-3; CDR3aa: CASSRRGPGLDNTIYF; CDR3nt: TGTGCCAGCAGTCGCCGAGGGCCCGGACTTGATAACACCATATATTTT
v_gene: TRBV5-5; abundance: NA; d_gene: NA; j_gene: TRBJ2-5; CDR3aa: CASSLWSDQETQYF; CDR3nt: TGTGCCAGCAGCTTGTGGTCAGACCAAGAGACCCAGTACTTC
v_gene: TRBV7-9; abundance: NA; d_gene: TRBD2; j_gene: TRBJ2-5; CDR3aa: CASWTRETQYF; CDR3nt: TGTGCCAGCTGGACTAGAGAGACCCAGTACTTC
v_gene: TRBV9; abundance: few; d_gene: NA; j_gene: TRBJ2-7; CDR3aa: CASSANTPSYEQYF; CDR3nt: TGTGCCAGCAGCGCAAATACACCTTCCTACGAGCAGTACTTC